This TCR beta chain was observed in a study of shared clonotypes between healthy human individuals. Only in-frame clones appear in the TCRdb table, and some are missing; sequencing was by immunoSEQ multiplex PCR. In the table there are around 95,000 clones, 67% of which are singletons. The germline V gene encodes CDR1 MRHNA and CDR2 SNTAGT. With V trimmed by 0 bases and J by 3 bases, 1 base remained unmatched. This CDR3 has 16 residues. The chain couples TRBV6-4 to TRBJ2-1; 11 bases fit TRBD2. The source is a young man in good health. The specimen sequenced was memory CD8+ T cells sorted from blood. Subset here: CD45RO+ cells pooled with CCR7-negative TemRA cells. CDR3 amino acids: CASSDSGLAGYNEQFF. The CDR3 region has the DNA TGTGCCAGCAGTGACTCAGGACTAGCGGGCTACAATGAGCAGTTCTTC.